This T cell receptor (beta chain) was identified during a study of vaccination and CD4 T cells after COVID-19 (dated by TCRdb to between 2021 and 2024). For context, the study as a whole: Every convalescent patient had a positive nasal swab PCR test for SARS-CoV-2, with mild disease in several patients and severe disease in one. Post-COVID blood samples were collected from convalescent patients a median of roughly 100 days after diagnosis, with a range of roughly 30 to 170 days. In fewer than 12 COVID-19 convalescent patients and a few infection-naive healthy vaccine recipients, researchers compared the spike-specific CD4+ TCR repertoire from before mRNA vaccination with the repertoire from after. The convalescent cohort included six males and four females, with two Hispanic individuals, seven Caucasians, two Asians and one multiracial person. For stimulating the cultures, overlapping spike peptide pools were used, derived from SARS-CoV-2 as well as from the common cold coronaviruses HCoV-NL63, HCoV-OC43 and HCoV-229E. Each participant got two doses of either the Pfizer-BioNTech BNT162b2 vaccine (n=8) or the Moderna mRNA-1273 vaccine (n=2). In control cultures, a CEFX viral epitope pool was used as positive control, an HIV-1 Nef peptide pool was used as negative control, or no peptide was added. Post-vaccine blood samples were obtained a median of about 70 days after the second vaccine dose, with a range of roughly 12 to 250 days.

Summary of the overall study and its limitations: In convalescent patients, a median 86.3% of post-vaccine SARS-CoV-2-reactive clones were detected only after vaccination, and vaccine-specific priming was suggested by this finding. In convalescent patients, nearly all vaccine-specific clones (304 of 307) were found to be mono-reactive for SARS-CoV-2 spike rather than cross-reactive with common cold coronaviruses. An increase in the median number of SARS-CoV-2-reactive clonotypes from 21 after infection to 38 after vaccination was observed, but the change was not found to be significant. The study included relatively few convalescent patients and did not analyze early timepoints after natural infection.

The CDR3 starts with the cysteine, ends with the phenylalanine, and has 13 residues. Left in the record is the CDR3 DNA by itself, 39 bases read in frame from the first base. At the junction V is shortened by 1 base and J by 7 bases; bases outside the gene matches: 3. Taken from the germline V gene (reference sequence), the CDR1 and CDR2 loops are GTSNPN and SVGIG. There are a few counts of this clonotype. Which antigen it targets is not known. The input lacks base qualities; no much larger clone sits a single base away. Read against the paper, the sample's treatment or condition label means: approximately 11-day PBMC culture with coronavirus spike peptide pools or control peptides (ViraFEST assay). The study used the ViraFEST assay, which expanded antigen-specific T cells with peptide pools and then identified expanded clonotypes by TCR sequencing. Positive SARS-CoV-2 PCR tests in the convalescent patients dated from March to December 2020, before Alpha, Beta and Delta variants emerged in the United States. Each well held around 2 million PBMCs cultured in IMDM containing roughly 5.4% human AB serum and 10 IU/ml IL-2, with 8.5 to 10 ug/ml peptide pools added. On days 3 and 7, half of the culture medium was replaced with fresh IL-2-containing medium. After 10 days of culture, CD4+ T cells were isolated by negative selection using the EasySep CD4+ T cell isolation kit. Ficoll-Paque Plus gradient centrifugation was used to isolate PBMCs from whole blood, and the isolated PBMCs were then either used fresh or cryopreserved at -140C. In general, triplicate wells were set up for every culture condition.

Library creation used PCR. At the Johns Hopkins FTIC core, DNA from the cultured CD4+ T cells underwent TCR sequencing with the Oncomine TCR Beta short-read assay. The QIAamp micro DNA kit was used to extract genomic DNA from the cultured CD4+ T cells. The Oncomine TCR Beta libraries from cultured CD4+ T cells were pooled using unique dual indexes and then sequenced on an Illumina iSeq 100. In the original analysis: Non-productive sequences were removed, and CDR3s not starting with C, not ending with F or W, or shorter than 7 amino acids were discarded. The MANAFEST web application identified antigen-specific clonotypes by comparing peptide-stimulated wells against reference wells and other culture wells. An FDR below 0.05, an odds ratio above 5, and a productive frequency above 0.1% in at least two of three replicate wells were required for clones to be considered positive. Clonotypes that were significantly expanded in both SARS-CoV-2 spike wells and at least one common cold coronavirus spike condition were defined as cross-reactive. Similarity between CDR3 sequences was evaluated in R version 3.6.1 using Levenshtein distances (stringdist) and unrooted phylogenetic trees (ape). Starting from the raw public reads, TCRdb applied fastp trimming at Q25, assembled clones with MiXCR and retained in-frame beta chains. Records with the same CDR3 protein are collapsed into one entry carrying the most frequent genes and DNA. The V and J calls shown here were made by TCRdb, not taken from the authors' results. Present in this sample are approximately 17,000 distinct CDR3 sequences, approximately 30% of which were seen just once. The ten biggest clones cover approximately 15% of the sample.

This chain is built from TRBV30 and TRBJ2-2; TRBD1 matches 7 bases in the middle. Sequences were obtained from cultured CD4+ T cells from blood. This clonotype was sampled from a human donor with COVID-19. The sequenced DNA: TGTGCCTGGAGTGGTTACAGGGGCGGGGAGCTGTTTTTT. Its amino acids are CAWSGYRGGELFF. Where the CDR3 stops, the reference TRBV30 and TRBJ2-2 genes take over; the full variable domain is SQTIHQWPATLVQPVGSPLSLECTVEGTSNPNLYWYRQAAGRGLQLLFYSVGIGQISSEVPQNLSASRPQDRQFILSSKKLLLSDSGFYLCAWSGYRGGELFFGEGSRLTVL.